The 18 T cell receptor beta chains below all came from one sample that was sequenced in a study of blood T cell repertoires in COVID-19. TCRdb keeps only in-frame clones here, not all; method: immunoSEQ multiplex PCR. The sample includes 350,000 to 450,000 clones, 90% to 95% of them seen just once. Material for sequencing was PBMCs or T cells enriched from blood (not recorded which). Every receptor here comes from a woman in her thirties or forties who had been exposed to COVID-19.

This clone was seen a handful of times. The rearrangement links TRBV19 to TRBJ2-7; TRBD1 is a possible D gene (5 bases). V lost 4 bases to trimming and J lost 3 bases, with 13 bases between them. CDR1 LNHDA and CDR2 SQIVND come from the germline V gene (reference sequence). The CDR3 covers 14 residues. The CDR3 region is CASSTQKDSYEQYF. CDR3 coding DNA: TGTGCCAGTAGTACCCAGAAAGACAGCTACGAGCAGTACTTC.

Notes on this clone: Other nucleotide sequences in the sample specify the same CDR3. This sequence joins TRBV19 and TRBJ1-5; D gene uncertain. The germline V and J ends were trimmed by 6 bases and 4 bases, with 13 bases remaining between them. The CDR3 extends over 14 amino acids. The germline CDR1 and CDR2 sequences are LNHDA and SQIVND (reference sequence). The CDR3 DNA is TGTGCCAGTAGAACTGGAGGGTCGAATCAGCCCCAGCATTTT. Translated: CASRTGGSNQPQHF.

CDR3 sequence (DNA): TGTGCCAGCAGGGGGGCGAGCTACGAGCAGTACTTC. Residues: CASRGASYEQYF. The chain employs TRBV12-3 or TRBV12-4 and TRBJ2-7, with D possibly TRBD1 on 6 matching bases. Deletions cut 6 bases from V and 3 bases from J, with 9 bases between. The CDR3 has 12 residues.

CDR3 DNA sequence: TGTGCCAGTAGTAAGTTCAAGAGTGAAAAACTGTTTTTT. This sequence encodes CASSKFKSEKLFF. The chain couples TRBV19 to TRBJ1-4; D is unclear. The germline V gene encodes CDR1 LNHDA and CDR2 SQIVND (reference sequence). The germline V and J ends were trimmed by 4 bases and 7 bases, with 10 bases remaining between them. The CDR3 runs to 13 residues.

This chain uses TRBV7-6 with TRBJ2-7; possibly TRBD1 for D (5 bases). V lost 5 bases and J 3 bases, leaving 14 bases between the germline ends. The CDR3 has 14 residues. From germline, CDR1 is SGHVS and CDR2 FNYEAQ. The CDR3 is CASSPTGQGYEQYF. The CDR3 nucleotides read TGTGCCAGCAGCCCCACCGGCCAGGGCTACGAGCAGTACTTC.

The gene calls are TRBV29-1 and TRBJ2-7; 11 nucleotides agree with TRBD1. Germline V CDR1 and CDR2: SQVTM, ANQGSEA. The CDR3 is 13 amino acids. J was trimmed by 3 bases and V by 4 bases; bases with no gene match: 2. As DNA, the CDR3 is TGCAGCGTTGGGGGGACAGGGGGCTACGAGCAGTACTTC. Its protein is CSVGGTGGYEQYF.

The chain uses TRBV3-1 (or the pseudogene TRBV3-2) and TRBJ1-2, with 9 bases aligning to TRBD1. The J segment lost 7 bases and the V segment lost 1 base, leaving 7 bases of the junction unmatched. Germline V gene sequence: CDR1 LGHDT, CDR2 YNNKEL (reference sequence). This CDR3 comprises 15 residues. The CDR3, as DNA: TGTGCCAGCAGCCAAGGATTCGGGACAGGGCTTGGCTACACCTTC. It is translated as CASSQGFGTGLGYTF.

This rearrangement joins TRBV25-1 to TRBJ1-3; weak D call: TRBD1 (5 bases). The CDR3 consists of 15 residues. Germline CDR1 reads MGHDK; CDR2 reads SYGVNS. With 5 bases removed from V and 4 bases from J, the gap between germline ends came to 15 bases. CDR3 sequence: CASSTAGPTGNTIYF. The CDR3 DNA sequence: TGTGCCAGCAGTACGGCAGGGCCTACCGGAAACACCATATATTTT.

The chain links TRBV10-2 to TRBJ1-1; no firm D call. In germline, CDR1 is WSHSY, CDR2 SAAADI. Trimming stripped 7 bases from V and 1 base from J, with 10 bases between. The CDR3 extends over 13 amino acids. CDR3 bases: TGCGCCAGCACGCTTACCGGGAACACTGAAGCTTTCTTT. This gives the protein CASTLTGNTEAFF.

The chain employs TRBV24-1 and TRBJ2-1, with D hard to call. In germline, CDR1 is KGHDR, CDR2 SFDVKD. V lost 6 bases, J lost 4 bases, and 6 bases lay in between. CDR3 length: 12 residues. The CDR3 loop reads CATSTGYNEQFF. CDR3 nucleotide sequence: TGTGCCACCAGTACGGGTTACAATGAGCAGTTCTTC.

The chain combines TRBV15 with TRBJ2-5; D is possibly TRBD1 (7 bases). The CDR3 runs 17 residues. The ends were cut back, 5 bases at V and 5 bases at J, with 24 bases in the middle. Per the germline V gene, CDR1 is LNHNV and CDR2 is YYDKDF (reference sequence). The CDR3, as DNA: TGTGCCACCAGCTCCAGCCTGTCCTCAGCAGGGGGGGAGACCCAGTACTTC. Translated: CATSSSLSSAGGETQYF.

The chain combines TRBV27 with TRBJ2-7; 9 bases agree with TRBD1. The CDR3 loop spans 15 amino acids. In germline, CDR1 is MNHEY, CDR2 SMNVEV (reference sequence). V was pared by 3 bases and J by 5 bases, with 8 bases of the junction left unmatched. The CDR3 sequence: CASSFVYRGRHEQYF. Here the CDR3 DNA reads TGTGCCAGCAGTTTTGTATACAGGGGGCGTCACGAGCAGTACTTC.

The chain recombines TRBV13 with TRBJ2-1; 14 nucleotides match TRBD2. V shed 5 bases and J 0 bases; nucleotides not matched to a gene: 6. Germline V gives CDR1 PRHDT, CDR2 FYEKMQ (reference sequence). This CDR3 is 18 amino acids long. The CDR3 coding sequence is TGTGCCAGCAGCACAGGACTAGCGGGGGGTGGCTCCTACAATGAGCAGTTCTTC. Translated, it gives CASSTGLAGGGSYNEQFF.

The V gene is TRBV7-9, the J gene TRBJ1-2; no reliable D call. Deletions cut 5 bases from V and 4 bases from J, with 11 bases between. Looked up from germline, CDR1 is SEHNR and CDR2 is FQNEAQ (reference sequence). This CDR3 spans 13 amino acids. CDR3 DNA sequence: TGTGCCAGCAGCCCCCAAGGCGGCTATGGCTACACCTTC. Protein product: CASSPQGGYGYTF.

The chain combines TRBV11-3 with TRBJ2-3, with 12 positions matching TRBD2. The CDR3 is made up of 16 amino acids. V lost 5 bases, J lost 3 bases, and 6 bases stayed unmatched. Germline CDR1 is SGHNT and CDR2 is YENEEA. Written as DNA, the CDR3 is TGTGCCAGCAGCCTCAGGGGGACTAGCGGGACAGATACGCAGTATTTT. The encoded protein is CASSLRGTSGTDTQYF.

V gene TRBV7-8 combines with J gene TRBJ1-6; TRBD1 agrees at 10 bases. The junction had 11 bases not matched to a gene; V was cut back by 6 bases and J by 6 bases. The length of the CDR3 is 17 residues. Germline assignment: CDR1 SGHVS and CDR2 FQNEAQ. The CDR3 loop reads CASRTTTGGGSNSPLHF. The CDR3 bases are TGTGCCAGCAGAACTACGACAGGGGGCGGGAGTAATTCACCCCTCCACTTT.

The V call is TRBV27, the J call TRBJ1-1; the D is unclear. Germline assignment: CDR1 MNHEY and CDR2 SMNVEV (reference sequence). V lost 6 bases to trimming and J lost 0 bases, with 14 bases between them. The CDR3 has 15 amino acids. CDR3 nucleotides: TGTGCCAGCAGCTCACGAGGTCTGGTGAACACTGAAGCTTTCTTT. This gives the protein CASSSRGLVNTEAFF.

The V gene is TRBV4-3, the J gene TRBJ2-7; 9 bases match TRBD2. Germline V gives CDR1 LGHNA, CDR2 YSLEER. Losses at the gene ends were 0 bases for V and 1 base for J; bases not matched to a gene: 4. This CDR3 contains 16 residues. The CDR3 DNA reads TGCGCCAGCAGCCAAGATCTGCTAGCGGGGTCCTACGAGCAGTACTTC. This gives the protein CASSQDLLAGSYEQYF.